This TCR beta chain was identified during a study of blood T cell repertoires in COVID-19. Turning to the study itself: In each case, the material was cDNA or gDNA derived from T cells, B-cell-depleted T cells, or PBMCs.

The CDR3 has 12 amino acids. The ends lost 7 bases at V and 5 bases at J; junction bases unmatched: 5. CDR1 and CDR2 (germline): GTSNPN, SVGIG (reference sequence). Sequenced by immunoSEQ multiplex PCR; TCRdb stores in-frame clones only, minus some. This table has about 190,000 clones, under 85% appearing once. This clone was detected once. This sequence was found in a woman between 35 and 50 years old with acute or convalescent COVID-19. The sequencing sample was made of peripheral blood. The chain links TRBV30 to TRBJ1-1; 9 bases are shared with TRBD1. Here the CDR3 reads CASGTGITEAFF. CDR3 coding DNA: TGTGCCTCCGGGACAGGGATTACTGAAGCTTTCTTT.